This T cell receptor (beta chain) was captured by sequencing in a study of response to subunit inactivated influenza vaccine. Broader study findings: Only a handful of new T cells, the authors suggested, are recruited with each seasonal influenza vaccination.

As regards this clonotype: The antigen is not known.

Germline V gene sequence: CDR1 LNHNV, CDR2 YYDKDF (reference sequence). The CDR3 sequence is 16 residues long. V was cut by 5 bases and J by 10 bases, with 25 bases left in between. TCRdb re-analysed the RT-PCR reads in MiXCR, keeping a single row per CDR3 protein. The profile shows 700,000 to 900,000 distinct CDR3 sequences, about 20% of them singletons. The sequence was obtained from a man aged 50 to 59 who received an inactivated influenza vaccine. Material: PBMCs from blood, obtained around 5 days after vaccination. The rearrangement links TRBV15 to TRBJ2-3, with D perhaps TRBD2 (6 bases). In nucleotides, the CDR3 is TGTGCCACCAGCCGGGGAGGTTCCGGCGTACTGCCTCCGCAGTATTTT. Its translation: CATSRGGSGVLPPQYF.